This TCR beta chain was profiled in a study of blood T cell repertoires in COVID-19. Study-wide context: Sources were T cells, B-cell-depleted T cells, or PBMCs; the material itself was cDNA or gDNA.

The method was immunoSEQ multiplex PCR; TCRdb's version includes in-frame clones alone and lacks a portion of them. The profile shows under 200,000 clones, more than 70% of them singletons. Recruitment covered roughly 22 US areas and drew participants whose ages spanned roughly 18 to 95 years. This CDR3 has 15 residues. CDR1 is SGDLS and CDR2 is YYNGEE in the germline V gene. V was pared by 4 bases and J by 11 bases, with 19 bases between. The J gene is TRBJ1-6, the V gene TRBV9, with D possibly being TRBD1 (6 bases). Sequencing was performed on PBMCs or T cells enriched from blood (not recorded which). The TCR comes from a woman in her forties or fifties in a cohort exposed to, infected with or recovered from COVID-19 (not recorded which). The CDR3 protein is CASSPWDNLGAPLHF. DNA of the CDR3: TGTGCCAGCAGCCCATGGGACAACCTAGGAGCACCCCTCCACTTT.